The 21 T cell receptor beta chains reported below all come from one sample, sequenced in a study of beta chain features in type 1 diabetes. Since all of the isolated RNA was reverse transcribed, expressed TCRB transcripts were what got sequenced. Profiled with immunoSEQ multiplex PCR; TCRdb holds only in-frame clones, not every one. Of 250,000 to 300,000 clones in the sample, roughly an eighth are singletons; the top ten hold about 0.015%. No antigen is known for these receptors. Overall study results and limits: Within each of all four CD4+ subsets, Type 1 diabetes patients had TCRB CDR3s that were moderately but significantly shorter.

Sequencing was done on a sample of naive CD4+ T cells from blood. These receptors all come from a young man with type 1 diabetes.

This clone was picked up a small number of times. The J gene is TRBJ2-3, the V gene TRBV18; D is undetermined. The CDR3 covers 13 residues. The V end was cut by 6 bases, the J end by 6 bases, with 13 bases between. Germline CDR1 and CDR2: KGHSH and LQKENI. In nucleotides, the CDR3 is TGTGCCAGCTCCCTTAATGGAGCGGATACGCAGTATTTT. Protein sequence: CASSLNGADTQYF.

This clone was detected a few times. The junction and the germline gene differ at one end; a read error may be behind it. The genes are TRBV7-2 and TRBJ1-5, with a tentative D call TRBD1 (6 bases). CDR3 length equals 14 residues. Germline V gene lookup returns CDR1 SGHTA and CDR2 FQGNSA. The CDR3 DNA sequence: TGTGCCAGCAGCTTGGGGGGGGCGAATCGGCCCCAGCATTTT. Translated, it gives CASSLGGANRPQHF.

The table lists this clone with a few counts. The V call is TRBV5-4, the J call TRBJ2-2; no definite D call. V was trimmed by 1 base and J by 0 bases, leaving 4 bases between them. CDR3 length equals 14 residues. Germline CDR1 SGHNT, CDR2 YYREEE (reference sequence). In DNA form, the CDR3 reads TGTGCCAGCAGCTTGCCAGCGAACACCGGGGAGCTGTTTTTT. It is translated as CASSLPANTGELFF. The full variable domain, rest sourced from reference TRBV5-4 and TRBJ2-2, is ETGVTQSPTHLIKTRGQQVTLRCSSQSGHNTVSWYQQALGQGPQFIFQYYREEENGRGNFPPRFSGLQFPNYSSELNVNALELDDSALYLCASSLPANTGELFFGEGSRLTVL.

This clone has just a few counts. This chain links TRBV15 with TRBJ2-1, with 8 bases fitting TRBD1. This CDR3 region has 15 residues. Germline CDR1 and CDR2: LNHNV and YYDKDF (reference sequence). The V gene end was trimmed by 1 base and the J gene end by 10 bases; junction bases not matched to a gene: 9. CDR3 loop: CATSRGDTGTGEQFF. For the CDR3, the DNA is TGTGCCACCAGCAGAGGGGATACCGGGACAGGCGAGCAGTTCTTC.

This clone was observed a handful of times. The chain uses TRBV29-1 and TRBJ2-3; D is unclear. Per germline, CDR1 SQVTM and CDR2 ANQGSEA. This CDR3 region has 13 residues. V lost 5 bases and J lost 0, with 9 bases in between. The CDR3 DNA sequence: TGCAGCGTTTCCGGAGCCAGCACAGATACGCAGTATTTT. Its protein product is CSVSGASTDTQYF.

This chain joins TRBV7-9 and TRBJ2-5; possibly TRBD1 for D (5 bases). Germline V gene lookup returns CDR1 SEHNR and CDR2 FQNEAQ (reference sequence). The CDR3 spans 16 residues. V dropped 3 bases and J dropped 1 base, with 15 bases sitting between them. The CDR3 DNA reads as TGTGCCAGCAGCTTTAACGGTTGGGGCAGCCAAGAGACCCAGTACTTC. Translated, it gives CASSFNGWGSQETQYF.

The chain has TRBV19 and TRBJ2-1; 9 bases are shared with TRBD2. CDR3 length equals 15 residues. The germline V gene encodes CDR1 LNHDA and CDR2 SQIVND (reference sequence). Unmatched junction bases numbered 12, after V lost 7 bases and J lost 8 bases. The CDR3 loop reads CASTRGSGSLDEQFF. The CDR3 coding sequence is TGTGCCAGTACCCGGGGTAGCGGGAGTCTGGATGAGCAGTTCTTC.

This chain links TRBV7-3 with TRBJ1-1; tentative D call: TRBD1 (6 bases). CDR3 length equals 15 residues. Germline lookup yields CDR1 SGHTA and CDR2 FQGTGA. Trimming took off 5 bases at V and 4 bases at J, with 17 bases between the two ends. In nucleotides, the CDR3 is TGTGCCAGCAGCCCAACGGGGGGCAGGGCCACTGAAGCTTTCTTT. It specifies CASSPTGGRATEAFF.

In regard to this clone: This same CDR3 is encoded by further DNA sequences in the sample. The V and J genes are TRBV5-1 and TRBJ2-5; 12 nucleotides agree with TRBD2. V dropped 4 bases and J dropped 3; count of bases not matched to a gene: 4. Germline V gives CDR1 SGHRS, CDR2 YFSETQ. The length of the CDR3 is 15 residues. The CDR3 sequence: CASSTGLAGEETQYF. The CDR3 nucleotides are TGCGCCAGCAGCACGGGACTAGCGGGTGAAGAGACCCAGTACTTC. The variable domain in full, completed from reference TRBV5-1 and TRBJ2-5, reads KAGVTQTPRYLIKTRGQQVTLSCSPISGHRSVSWYQQTPGQGLQFLFEYFSETQRNKGNFPGRFSGRQFSNSRSEMNVSTLELGDSALYLCASSTGLAGEETQYFGPGTRLLVL.

The gene calls are TRBV5-1 and TRBJ2-7; 10 nucleotides agree with TRBD1. J gave up 3 bases and V 4 bases, and 10 bases lay outside the gene matches. Germline V gene data show CDR1 as SGHRS and CDR2 as YFSETQ. The CDR3 length is 16 residues. CDR3 protein: CASSRDRGKVDYEQYF. CDR3 sequence (DNA): TGCGCCAGCAGCCGGGACAGGGGTAAGGTCGACTACGAGCAGTACTTC. Drawing the rest from reference TRBV5-1 and TRBJ2-7, the complete variable domain is KAGVTQTPRYLIKTRGQQVTLSCSPISGHRSVSWYQQTPGQGLQFLFEYFSETQRNKGNFPGRFSGRQFSNSRSEMNVSTLELGDSALYLCASSRDRGKVDYEQYFGPGTRLTVT.

V usage is TRBV19 and J usage is TRBJ1-1; D remains unclear. There are 13 residues in the CDR3. From germline, CDR1 is LNHDA and CDR2 SQIVND (reference sequence). Deletions cut 4 bases from V and 4 bases from J, with 10 bases between. The CDR3 bases are TGTGCCAGTAGTAATCAGGTCAGCACTGAAGCTTTCTTT. Translation gives CASSNQVSTEAFF.

V and J are TRBV19 and TRBJ1-5, with D perhaps matching TRBD1 (5 bases). The CDR3 is made up of 13 amino acids. Trimming removed 4 bases from V and 10 bases from J, with 14 bases in between. The V gene's germline CDR1 is LNHDA and CDR2 SQIVND (reference sequence). CDR3 nucleotides: TGTGCCAGTAGTACTCCCTTGGGGCGACCCCAGCATTTT. It encodes CASSTPLGRPQHF.

This clone was detected only a few times. CDR3 in amino acids: CASSEEESAEAFF. The DNA for the CDR3 is TGTGCCAGCAGTGAAGAAGAGAGCGCTGAAGCTTTCTTT. V is TRBV2 and J is TRBJ1-1; D unclear. The CDR3 runs to 13 residues. V was pared by 1 base and J by 6 bases, with 9 bases between. Germline-derived CDR1 and CDR2 are SNHLY and FYNNEI.

The chain carries TRBV5-1 and TRBJ2-5; 7 bases align to TRBD1. Per germline, CDR1 SGHRS and CDR2 YFSETQ. The CDR3 runs 14 residues. V lost 4 bases, J lost 4 bases, and 7 bases stayed unmatched. This CDR3 is CASSVQGSGETQYF. The CDR3 nucleotides read TGCGCCAGCAGCGTACAGGGGAGTGGAGAGACCCAGTACTTC.

This clone was counted once. The gene calls are TRBV11-3 and TRBJ2-3; 7 positions agree with TRBD1. This CDR3 comprises 14 residues. Unmatched junction bases numbered 0, after V lost 3 bases and J lost 0 bases. Germline lookup yields CDR1 SGHNT and CDR2 YENEEA. The CDR3 region is CASSLGQSTDTQYF. The CDR3 region has the DNA TGTGCCAGCAGCTTGGGACAGAGCACAGATACGCAGTATTTT.

In its sample, this clone was seen a few times. The chain recombines TRBV9 with TRBJ1-2; D is ambiguous. This CDR3 has 14 residues. Germline CDR1 and CDR2: SGDLS and YYNGEE. Trimming took 1 base from V and 0 from J, leaving 7 bases between them. CDR3 amino acids: CASSVIAANYGYTF. Here the CDR3 DNA reads TGTGCCAGCAGCGTAATCGCAGCTAACTATGGCTACACCTTC.

The gene calls are TRBV4-3 and TRBJ2-1, with D unclear. Trimming took off 3 bases at V and 8 bases at J, with 14 bases between the two ends. CDR3 length equals 14 residues. The germline V gene encodes CDR1 LGHNA and CDR2 YSLEER. Here the CDR3 reads CASSHQPLVDEQFF. The CDR3 nucleotides read TGCGCCAGCAGCCACCAACCCCTAGTAGATGAGCAGTTCTTC.

The chain is built from TRBV7-2 and TRBJ2-5; no firm D call. The germline gives CDR1 SGHTA, CDR2 FQGNSA. The V end was cut by 3 bases, the J end by 5 bases, with 7 bases between. This CDR3 is 12 amino acids long. CDR3 loop: CASSFSGETQYF. The CDR3 DNA reads TGTGCCAGCAGCTTTTCCGGGGAGACCCAGTACTTC.

The chain couples TRBV11-1 to TRBJ2-1, with TRBD2 matching over 7 bases. The junction had 7 bases not matched to a gene; V was cut back by 5 bases and J by 12 bases. The germline CDR1 and CDR2 sequences are SGHAT and FQDESV (reference sequence). The CDR3 runs to 12 residues. The CDR3 DNA reads TGTGCCAGCAGCCCCGGGAGGTCTTGGCAGTTCTTC. It is translated as CASSPGRSWQFF.

This clone was picked up a small number of times. The CDR3 sequence is CASGLLDGELFF. The CDR3, as DNA: TGTGCTAGTGGTTTGTTAGACGGGGAGCTGTTTTTT. This chain uses TRBV12-5 with TRBJ2-2; no clear D. Deletions cut 2 bases from V and 7 bases from J, with 5 bases between. In germline, CDR1 is LGHNT, CDR2 FRNRAP. The CDR3 spans 12 residues.

The rearrangement uses TRBV6-4 and TRBJ2-1; maybe TRBD2 (5 bases). There are 13 residues in the CDR3. Trimming left V 5 bases short and J 8 bases short, with 13 bases between. Germline values: CDR1 MRHNA, CDR2 SNTAGT. The CDR3 coding sequence is TGTGCCAGCAGTCCTCATGGGAGCTATGAGCAGTTCTTC. It codes for CASSPHGSYEQFF.